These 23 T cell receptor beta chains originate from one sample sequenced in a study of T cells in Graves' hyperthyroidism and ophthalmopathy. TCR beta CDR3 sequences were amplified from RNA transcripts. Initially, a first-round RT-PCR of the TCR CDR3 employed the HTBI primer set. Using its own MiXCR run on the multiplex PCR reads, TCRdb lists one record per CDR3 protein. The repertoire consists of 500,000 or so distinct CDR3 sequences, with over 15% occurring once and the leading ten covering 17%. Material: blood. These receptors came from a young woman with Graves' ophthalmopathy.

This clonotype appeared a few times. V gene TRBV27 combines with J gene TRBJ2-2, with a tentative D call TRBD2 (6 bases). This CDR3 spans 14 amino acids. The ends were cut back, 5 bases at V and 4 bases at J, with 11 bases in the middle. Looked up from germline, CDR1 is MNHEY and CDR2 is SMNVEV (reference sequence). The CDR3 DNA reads TGTGCCAGCAGTACACCGGGAGCCACCGGGGAGCTGTTTTTT. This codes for CASSTPGATGELFF.

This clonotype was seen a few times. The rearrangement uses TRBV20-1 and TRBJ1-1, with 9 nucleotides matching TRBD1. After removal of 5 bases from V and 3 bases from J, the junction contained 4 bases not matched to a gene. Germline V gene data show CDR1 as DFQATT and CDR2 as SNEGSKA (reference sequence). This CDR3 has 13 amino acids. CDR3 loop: CSAPRQGDTEAFF. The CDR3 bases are TGCAGTGCTCCCAGACAGGGGGACACTGAAGCTTTCTTT.

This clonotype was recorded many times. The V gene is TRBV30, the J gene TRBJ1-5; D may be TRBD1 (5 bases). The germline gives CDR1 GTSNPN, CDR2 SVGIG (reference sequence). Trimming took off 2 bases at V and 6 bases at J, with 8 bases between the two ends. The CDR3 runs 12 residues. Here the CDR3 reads CAWSSGGQPQHF. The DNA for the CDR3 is TGTGCCTGGAGTTCTGGGGGTCAGCCCCAGCATTTT.

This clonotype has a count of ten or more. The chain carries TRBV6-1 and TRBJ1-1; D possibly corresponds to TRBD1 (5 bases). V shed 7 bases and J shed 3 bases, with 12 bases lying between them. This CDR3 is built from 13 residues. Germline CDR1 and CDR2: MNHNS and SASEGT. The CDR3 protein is CASTRGEHTEAFF. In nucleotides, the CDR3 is TGTGCCAGCACCCGGGGGGAACACACTGAAGCTTTCTTT.

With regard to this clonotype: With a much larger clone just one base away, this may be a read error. The CDR3 DNA follows: TGTGCCGGCAGTCCCCGGACAGGGGGTTTAGCTAACTATGGCTACACCTTC. As protein: CAGSPRTGGLANYGYTF. The chain has TRBV27 and TRBJ1-2, with 10 bases aligning to TRBD1. This CDR3 is built from 17 residues. The germline CDR1 and CDR2 sequences are MNHEY and SMNVEV (reference sequence).

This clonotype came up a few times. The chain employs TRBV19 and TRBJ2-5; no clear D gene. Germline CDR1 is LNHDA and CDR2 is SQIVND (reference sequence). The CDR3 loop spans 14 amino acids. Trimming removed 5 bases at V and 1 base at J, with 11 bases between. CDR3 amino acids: CASSASRFQETQYF. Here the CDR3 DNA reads TGTGCCAGTAGTGCCTCCCGTTTCCAAGAGACCCAGTACTTC.

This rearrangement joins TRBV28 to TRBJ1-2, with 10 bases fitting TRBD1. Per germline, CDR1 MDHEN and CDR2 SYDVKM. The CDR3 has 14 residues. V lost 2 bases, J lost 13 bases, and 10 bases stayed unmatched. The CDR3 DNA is TGTGCCAGCAGTTTACCCGGACAGGGGGTACGTTGCACCTTC. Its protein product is CASSLPGQGVRCTF.

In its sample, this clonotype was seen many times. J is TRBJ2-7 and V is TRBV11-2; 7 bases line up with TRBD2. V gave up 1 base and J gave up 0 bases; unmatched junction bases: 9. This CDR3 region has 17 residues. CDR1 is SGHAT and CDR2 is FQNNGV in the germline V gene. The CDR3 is CASSLVIGRASSYEQYF. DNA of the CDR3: TGTGCCAGCAGCTTAGTGATTGGGAGGGCGAGCTCCTACGAGCAGTACTTC.

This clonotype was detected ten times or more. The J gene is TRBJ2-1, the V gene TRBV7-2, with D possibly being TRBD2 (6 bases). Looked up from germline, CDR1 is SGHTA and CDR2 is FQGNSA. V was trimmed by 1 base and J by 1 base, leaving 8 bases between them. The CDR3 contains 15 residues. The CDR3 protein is CASSLGGMSYNEQFF. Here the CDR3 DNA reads TGTGCCAGCAGCTTAGGCGGGATGTCCTACAATGAGCAGTTCTTC.

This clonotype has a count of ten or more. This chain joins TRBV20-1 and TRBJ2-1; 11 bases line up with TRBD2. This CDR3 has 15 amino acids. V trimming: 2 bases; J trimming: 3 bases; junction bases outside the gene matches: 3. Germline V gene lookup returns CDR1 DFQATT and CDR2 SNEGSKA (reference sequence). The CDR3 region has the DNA TGCAGTGCTAGATCGGGACTAGCGGTCTACAATGAGCAGTTCTTC. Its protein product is CSARSGLAVYNEQFF.

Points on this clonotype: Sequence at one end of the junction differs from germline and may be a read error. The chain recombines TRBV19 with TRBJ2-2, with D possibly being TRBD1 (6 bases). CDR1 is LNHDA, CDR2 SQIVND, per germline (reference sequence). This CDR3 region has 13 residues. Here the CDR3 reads CASRIGGTGELFF. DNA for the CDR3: TGTGCCAGTAGGATAGGGGGCACCGGGGAGCTGTTTTTT.

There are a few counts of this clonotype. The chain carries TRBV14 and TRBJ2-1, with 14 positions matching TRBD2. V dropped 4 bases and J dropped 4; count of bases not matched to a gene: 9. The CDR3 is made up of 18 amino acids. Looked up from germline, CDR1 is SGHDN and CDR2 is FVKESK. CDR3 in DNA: TGTGCCAGCAGCCGAACCGGGACTAGCGGGGGACGTTACAATGAGCAGTTCTTC. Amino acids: CASSRTGTSGGRYNEQFF.

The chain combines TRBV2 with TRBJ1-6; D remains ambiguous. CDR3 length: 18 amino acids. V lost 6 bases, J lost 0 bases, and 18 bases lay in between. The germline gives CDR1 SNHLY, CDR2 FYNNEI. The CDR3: CASSTADRRSSYNSPLHF. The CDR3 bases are TGTGCCAGCAGCACTGCGGACCGAAGGAGCTCCTATAATTCACCCCTCCACTTT. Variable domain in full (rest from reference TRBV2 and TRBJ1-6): EPEVTQTPSHQVTQMGQEVILRCVPISNHLYFYWYRQILGQKVEFLVSFYNNEISEKSEIFDDQFSVERPDGSNFTLKIRSTKLEDSAMYFCASSTADRRSSYNSPLHFGNGTRLTVT.

CDR3 sequence reads: CASSPEEMGTYEQYF. CDR3 in DNA: TGCGCCAGCAGCCCCGAAGAGATGGGGACCTACGAGCAGTACTTC. The chain combines TRBV4-1 with TRBJ2-7; D remains ambiguous. V lost 4 bases and J lost 2, with 15 bases in between. Germline lookup yields CDR1 MGHRA and CDR2 YSYEKL. The CDR3 length is 15 residues.

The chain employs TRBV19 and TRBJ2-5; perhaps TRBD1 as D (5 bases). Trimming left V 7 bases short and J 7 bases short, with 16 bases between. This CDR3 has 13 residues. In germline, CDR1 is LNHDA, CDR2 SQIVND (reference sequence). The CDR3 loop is CASTVPGSATQYF. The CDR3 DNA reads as TGTGCCAGTACGGTGCCAGGGTCGGCGACCCAGTACTTC.

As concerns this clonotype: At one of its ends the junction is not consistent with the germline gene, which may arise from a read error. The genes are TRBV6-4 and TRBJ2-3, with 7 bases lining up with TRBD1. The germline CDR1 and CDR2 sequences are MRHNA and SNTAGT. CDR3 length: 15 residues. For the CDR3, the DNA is TGTACCAGCAGTGTACAGGGGATCGCTACAGATACGCAGTATTTT. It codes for CTSSVQGIATDTQYF.

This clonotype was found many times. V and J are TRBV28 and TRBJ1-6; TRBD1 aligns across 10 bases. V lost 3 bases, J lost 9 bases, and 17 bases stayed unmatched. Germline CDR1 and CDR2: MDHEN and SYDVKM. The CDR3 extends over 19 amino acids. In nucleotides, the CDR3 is TGTGCCAGCAGTTTCGAAAAGACAGGGGGCTTAGGCCGATTTTCACCCCTCCACTTT. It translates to CASSFEKTGGLGRFSPLHF.

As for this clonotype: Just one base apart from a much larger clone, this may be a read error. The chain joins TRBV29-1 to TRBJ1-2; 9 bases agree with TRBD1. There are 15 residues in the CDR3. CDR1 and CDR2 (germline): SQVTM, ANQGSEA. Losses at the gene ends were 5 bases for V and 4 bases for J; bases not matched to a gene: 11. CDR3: CSVRWGQGEVYGYTF. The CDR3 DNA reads TGCAGCGTTCGATGGGGACAGGGAGAAGTCTATGGCTACACCTTC.

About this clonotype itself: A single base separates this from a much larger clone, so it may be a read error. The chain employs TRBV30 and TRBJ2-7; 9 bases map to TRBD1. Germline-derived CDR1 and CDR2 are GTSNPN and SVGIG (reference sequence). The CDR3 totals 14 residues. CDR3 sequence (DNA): TGTGCCTGGAGTGGGACAGGGGCCGCCGACGAGCGGTACTTC. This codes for CAWSGTGAADERYF. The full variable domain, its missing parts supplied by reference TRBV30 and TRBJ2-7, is SQTIHQWPATLVQPVGSPLSLECTVEGTSNPNLYWYRQAAGRGLQLLFYSVGIGQISSEVPQNLSASRPQDRQFILSSKKLLLSDSGFYLCAWSGTGAADERYFGPGTRLTVT.

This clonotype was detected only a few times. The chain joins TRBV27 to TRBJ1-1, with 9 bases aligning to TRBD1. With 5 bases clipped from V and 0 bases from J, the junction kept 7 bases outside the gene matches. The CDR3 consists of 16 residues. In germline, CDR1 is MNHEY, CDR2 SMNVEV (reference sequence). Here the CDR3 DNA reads TGTGCCAGCAGTCCCCAGGGACAGGGCGTGAACACTGAAGCTTTCTTT. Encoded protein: CASSPQGQGVNTEAFF.

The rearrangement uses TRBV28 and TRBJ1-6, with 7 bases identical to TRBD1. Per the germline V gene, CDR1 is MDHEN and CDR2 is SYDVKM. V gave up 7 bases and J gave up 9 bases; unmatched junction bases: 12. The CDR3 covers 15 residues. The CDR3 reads CASTSQGVLSSPLHF. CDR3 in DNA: TGTGCCAGCACCTCCCAGGGGGTTCTTTCTTCACCCCTCCACTTT.

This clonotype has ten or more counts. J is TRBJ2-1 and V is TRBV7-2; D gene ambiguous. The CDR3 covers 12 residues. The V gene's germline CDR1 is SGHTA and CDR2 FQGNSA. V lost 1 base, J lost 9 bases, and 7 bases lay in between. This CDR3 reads CASSLVVSEQFF. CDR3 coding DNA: TGTGCCAGCAGCTTAGTCGTCAGTGAGCAGTTCTTC.

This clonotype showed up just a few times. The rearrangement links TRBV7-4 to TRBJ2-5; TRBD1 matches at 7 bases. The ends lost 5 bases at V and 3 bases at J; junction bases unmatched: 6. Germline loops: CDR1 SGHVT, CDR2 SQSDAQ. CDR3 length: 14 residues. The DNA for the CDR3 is TGTGCCAGCAGCCCATGGGGACAGAAAGAGACCCAGTACTTC. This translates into CASSPWGQKETQYF.